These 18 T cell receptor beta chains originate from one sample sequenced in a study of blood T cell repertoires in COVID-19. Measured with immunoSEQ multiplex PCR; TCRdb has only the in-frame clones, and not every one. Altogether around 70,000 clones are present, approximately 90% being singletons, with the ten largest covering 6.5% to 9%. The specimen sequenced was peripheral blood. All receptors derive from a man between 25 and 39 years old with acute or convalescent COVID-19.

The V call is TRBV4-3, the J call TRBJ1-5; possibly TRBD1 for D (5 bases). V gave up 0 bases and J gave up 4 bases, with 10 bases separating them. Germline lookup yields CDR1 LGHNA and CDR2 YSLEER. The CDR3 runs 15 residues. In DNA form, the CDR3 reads TGCGCCAGCAGCCAAGATTGGCAGGGTAATCAGCCCCAGCATTTT. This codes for CASSQDWQGNQPQHF.

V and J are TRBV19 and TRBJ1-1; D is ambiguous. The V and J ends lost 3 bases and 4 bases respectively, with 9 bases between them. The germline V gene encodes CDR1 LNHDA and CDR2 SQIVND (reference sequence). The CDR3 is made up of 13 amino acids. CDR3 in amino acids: CASSISRSTEAFF. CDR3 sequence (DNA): TGTGCCAGTAGTATTAGCCGGAGCACTGAAGCTTTCTTT.

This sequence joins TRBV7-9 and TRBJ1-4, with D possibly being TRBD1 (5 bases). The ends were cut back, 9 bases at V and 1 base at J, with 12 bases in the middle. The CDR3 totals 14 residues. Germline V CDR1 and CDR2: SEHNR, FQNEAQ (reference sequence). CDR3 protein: CASLDGGTNEKLFF. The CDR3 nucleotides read TGTGCCAGTCTCGACGGGGGAACTAATGAAAAACTGTTTTTT.

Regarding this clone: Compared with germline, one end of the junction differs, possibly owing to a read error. CDR3 protein: CASSLDGSYEQYF. The CDR3 DNA follows: TGTGCTAGCAGCTTAGACGGGAGCTACGAGCAGTACTTC. This chain uses TRBV7-7 with TRBJ2-7; tentative D call: TRBD2 (6 bases). The CDR3 extends over 13 amino acids. The germline gives CDR1 SSHAT, CDR2 FNYEAQ (reference sequence).

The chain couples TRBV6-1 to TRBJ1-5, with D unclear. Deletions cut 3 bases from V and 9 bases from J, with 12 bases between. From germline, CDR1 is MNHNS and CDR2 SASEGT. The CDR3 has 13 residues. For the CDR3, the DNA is TGTGCCAGCAGTGAGATGGAAGGCGGGCCCCAGCATTTT. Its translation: CASSEMEGGPQHF.

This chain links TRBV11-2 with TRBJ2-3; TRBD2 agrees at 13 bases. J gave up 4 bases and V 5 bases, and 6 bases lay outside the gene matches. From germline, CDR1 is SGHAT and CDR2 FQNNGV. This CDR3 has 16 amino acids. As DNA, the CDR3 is TGTGCCAGCAGCAAAACTAGCGGGAGGGGGTCAGATACGCAGTATTTT. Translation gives CASSKTSGRGSDTQYF.

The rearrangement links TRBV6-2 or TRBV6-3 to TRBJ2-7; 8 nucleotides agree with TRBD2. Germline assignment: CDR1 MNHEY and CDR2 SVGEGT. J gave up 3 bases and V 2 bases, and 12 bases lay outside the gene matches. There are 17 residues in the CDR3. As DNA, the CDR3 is TGTGCCAGCAGTTACCCACTAGCGGAGGAGGGGTACTACGAGCAGTACTTC. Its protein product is CASSYPLAEEGYYEQYF.

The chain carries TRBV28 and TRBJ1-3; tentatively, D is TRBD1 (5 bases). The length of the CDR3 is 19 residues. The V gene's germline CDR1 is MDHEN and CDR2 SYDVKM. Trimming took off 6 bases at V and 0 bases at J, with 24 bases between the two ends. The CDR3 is CASSLTTTLDTSSGNTIYF. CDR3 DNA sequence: TGTGCCAGCAGCTTAACGACGACCTTGGACACGAGCTCTGGAAACACCATATATTTT.

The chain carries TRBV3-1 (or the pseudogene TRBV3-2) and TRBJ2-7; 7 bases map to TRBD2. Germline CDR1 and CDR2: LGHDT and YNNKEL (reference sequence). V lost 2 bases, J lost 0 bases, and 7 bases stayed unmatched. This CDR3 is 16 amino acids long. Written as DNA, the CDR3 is TGTGCCAGCAGCCAACTGGCGGGAGCGTCCTCCTACGAGCAGTACTTC. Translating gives CASSQLAGASSYEQYF.

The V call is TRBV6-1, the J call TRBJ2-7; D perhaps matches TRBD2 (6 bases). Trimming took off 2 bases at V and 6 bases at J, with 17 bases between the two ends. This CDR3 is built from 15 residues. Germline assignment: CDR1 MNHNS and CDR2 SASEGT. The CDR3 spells CASSEQLTGAVEQYF. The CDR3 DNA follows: TGTGCCAGCAGTGAACAGTTAACGGGAGCGGTCGAGCAGTACTTC.

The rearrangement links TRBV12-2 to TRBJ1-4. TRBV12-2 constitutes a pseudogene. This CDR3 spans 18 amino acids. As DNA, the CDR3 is TGTGCAAGTCGCCCAAAAGGCCCATGGGGGGGAACTAATGAAAAACTGTTTTTT. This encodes CASRPKGPWGGTNEKLFF.

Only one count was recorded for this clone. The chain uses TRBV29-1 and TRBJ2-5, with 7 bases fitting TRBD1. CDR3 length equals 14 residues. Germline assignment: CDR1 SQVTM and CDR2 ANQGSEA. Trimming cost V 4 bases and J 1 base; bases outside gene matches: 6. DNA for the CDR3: TGCAGCGTTGCCGGGACAGACCTCCAAGAGACCCAGTACTTC. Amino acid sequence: CSVAGTDLQETQYF.

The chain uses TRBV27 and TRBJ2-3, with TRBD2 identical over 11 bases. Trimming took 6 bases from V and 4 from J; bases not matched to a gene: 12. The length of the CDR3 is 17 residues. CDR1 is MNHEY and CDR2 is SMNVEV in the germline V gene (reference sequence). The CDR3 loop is CASRKGILAGGADTQYF. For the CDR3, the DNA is TGTGCCAGCAGAAAGGGAATTCTAGCGGGAGGTGCAGATACGCAGTATTTT.

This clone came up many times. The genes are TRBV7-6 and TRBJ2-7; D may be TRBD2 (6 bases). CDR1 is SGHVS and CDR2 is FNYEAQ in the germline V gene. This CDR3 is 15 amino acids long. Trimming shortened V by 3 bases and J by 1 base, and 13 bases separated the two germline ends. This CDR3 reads CASSFGSGGSYEQYF. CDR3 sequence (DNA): TGTGCCAGCAGCTTCGGGTCCGGAGGGTCCTACGAGCAGTACTTC.

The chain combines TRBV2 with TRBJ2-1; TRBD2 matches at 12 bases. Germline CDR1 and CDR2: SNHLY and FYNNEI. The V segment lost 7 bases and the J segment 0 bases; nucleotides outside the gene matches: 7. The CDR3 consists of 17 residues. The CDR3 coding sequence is TGTGCCAGCACACTAGCGGGAGGCCGTAGCTCCTACAATGAGCAGTTCTTC. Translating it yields CASTLAGGRSSYNEQFF.

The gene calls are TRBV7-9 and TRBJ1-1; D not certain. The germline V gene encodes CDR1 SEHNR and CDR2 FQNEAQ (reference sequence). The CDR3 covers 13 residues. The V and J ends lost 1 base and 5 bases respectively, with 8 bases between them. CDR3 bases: TGTGCCAGCAGCTTAGACGCGGTAACTGAAGCTTTCTTT. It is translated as CASSLDAVTEAFF.

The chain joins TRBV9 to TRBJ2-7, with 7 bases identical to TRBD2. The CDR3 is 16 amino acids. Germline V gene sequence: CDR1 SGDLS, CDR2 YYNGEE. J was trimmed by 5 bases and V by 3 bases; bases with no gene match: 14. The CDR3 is CASSAAGGDLFDEQYF. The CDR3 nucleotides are TGTGCCAGCAGCGCGGCTGGGGGGGACTTGTTCGACGAGCAGTACTTC.

The CDR3 here is CASRPTGVETQYF. CDR3 coding DNA: TGTGCCAGCAGACCCACAGGGGTTGAGACCCAGTACTTC. The chain uses TRBV28 and TRBJ2-5; 7 nucleotides align to TRBD1. CDR3 size: 13 residues. Trimming took 6 bases from V and 5 from J; bases not matched to a gene: 6. The V gene's germline CDR1 is MDHEN and CDR2 SYDVKM.